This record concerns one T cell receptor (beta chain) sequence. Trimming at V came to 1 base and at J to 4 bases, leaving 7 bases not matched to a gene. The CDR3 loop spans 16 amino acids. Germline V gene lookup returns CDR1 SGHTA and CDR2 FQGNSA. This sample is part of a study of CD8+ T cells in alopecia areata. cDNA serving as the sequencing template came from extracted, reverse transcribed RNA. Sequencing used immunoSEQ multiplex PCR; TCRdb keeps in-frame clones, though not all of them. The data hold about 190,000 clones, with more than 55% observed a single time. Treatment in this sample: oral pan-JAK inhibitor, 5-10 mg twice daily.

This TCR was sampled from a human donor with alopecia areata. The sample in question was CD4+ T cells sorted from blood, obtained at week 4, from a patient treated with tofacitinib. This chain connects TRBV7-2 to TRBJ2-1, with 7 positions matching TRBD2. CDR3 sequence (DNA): TGTGCCAGCAGCTTAGTGCACGGGGAGGGGTACAATGAGCAGTTCTTC. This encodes CASSLVHGEGYNEQFF.